These 5 T cell receptor beta chains came from one sample sequenced in a study of T cells in Graves' hyperthyroidism and ophthalmopathy. TCR beta CDR3 regions were amplified from RNA transcripts. The HTBI primer set served for first-round RT-PCR of the TCR CDR3. TCRdb ran MiXCR on the multiplex PCR reads and lists one entry per CDR3 protein. The sample has approximately 510,000 distinct CDR3 sequences, under 25% seen once. The specimen sequenced was blood. These receptors all stem from a man between 18 and 35 years old with Graves' hyperthyroidism.

This clonotype was detected a few times. For the CDR3, the DNA is TGTGCCAGCAGCCCAAGGCCCTGGCTCCAGCATTTT. Amino acid sequence: CASSPRPWLQHF. The chain combines TRBV6-1 with TRBJ1-5; D uncertain. This CDR3 region has 12 residues. Trimming removed 6 bases at V and 12 bases at J, with 15 bases between. Germline CDR1 MNHNS, CDR2 SASEGT.

This clonotype appeared many times. The gene calls are TRBV6-1 and TRBJ1-1, with no clear D. The CDR3 runs to 14 residues. V gave up 6 bases and J gave up 6 bases, with 17 bases separating them. Germline V gene sequence: CDR1 MNHNS, CDR2 SASEGT. The CDR3 DNA reads TGTGCCAGCAGCCTTGGGCAGCTGCGGGCTGAAGCTTTCTTT. Its protein is CASSLGQLRAEAFF.

In this sample, this clonotype turned up many times. The CDR3 region is CASSDRQFLGYGYTF. CDR3 sequence (DNA): TGTGCCAGCAGTGACCGACAGTTCCTGGGGTATGGCTACACCTTC. The chain joins TRBV2 to TRBJ1-2; possibly TRBD1 for D (5 bases). Trimming removed 3 bases at V and 5 bases at J, with 16 bases between. The CDR3 consists of 15 residues. CDR1 and CDR2 (germline): SNHLY, FYNNEI.

This clonotype was seen a few times. This chain uses TRBV14 with TRBJ2-7; 8 bases line up with TRBD1. This CDR3 comprises 16 residues. J lost 2 bases, V lost 4 bases, and 10 bases had no gene match. Germline values: CDR1 SGHDN, CDR2 FVKESK. This CDR3 reads CASSRGVQGATYEQYF. CDR3 in DNA: TGTGCCAGCAGCCGGGGGGTCCAGGGGGCTACCTACGAGCAGTACTTC.

This clonotype came up many times. This chain joins TRBV27 and TRBJ1-5, with D hard to call. The V and J ends lost 4 bases and 3 bases respectively, with 7 bases between them. There are 13 residues in the CDR3. Germline-derived CDR1 and CDR2 are MNHEY and SMNVEV (reference sequence). CDR3 nucleotides: TGTGCCAGCAGTTACGGTATCAATCAGCCCCAGCATTTT. This gives the protein CASSYGINQPQHF.